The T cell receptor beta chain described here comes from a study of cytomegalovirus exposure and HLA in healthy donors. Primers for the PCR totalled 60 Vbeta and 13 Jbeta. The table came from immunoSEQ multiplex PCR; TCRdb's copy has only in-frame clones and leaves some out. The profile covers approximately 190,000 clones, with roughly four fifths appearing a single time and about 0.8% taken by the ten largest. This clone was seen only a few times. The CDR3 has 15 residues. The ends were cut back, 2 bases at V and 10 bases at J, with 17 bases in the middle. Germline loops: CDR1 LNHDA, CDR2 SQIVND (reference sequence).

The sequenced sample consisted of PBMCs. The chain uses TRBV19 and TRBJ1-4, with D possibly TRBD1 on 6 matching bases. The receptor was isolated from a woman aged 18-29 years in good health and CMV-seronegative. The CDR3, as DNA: TGTGCCAGTAGTATAATTGGGGGCGCATTTGGAAAACTGTTTTTT. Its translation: CASSIIGGAFGKLFF.